This passage covers 29 T cell receptor beta chains from one sample sequenced in a study of graft-versus-host responses after intestinal transplantation. Their recognized antigens are unknown. The protocol was immunoSEQ multiplex PCR, while the TCRdb copy is restricted to in-frame clones and leaves out a portion. The sample consists of over 85,000 clones, about 94% of them appearing once. Sequences were derived from unstimulated CD4+ T cells sorted from spleen or lymph node cells, sampled before transplant. Receptors were obtained from a human donor who was the organ donor for an intestinal transplant.

This chain joins TRBV4-2 and TRBJ2-7; 10 positions agree with TRBD1. This CDR3 is 14 amino acids long. The germline V gene encodes CDR1 LGHNA and CDR2 YNFKEQ. V was pared by 4 bases and J by 5 bases, with 5 bases of the junction left unmatched. The CDR3 nucleotides read TGTGCCAGCAGCCCGAGACAGGGGGCTGACGAGCAGTACTTC. Translation gives CASSPRQGADEQYF.

The CDR3 DNA reads as TGTGCCAGCAGCTTGGTCAACCTGGGTCCCGGGGAGCTGTTTTTT. This gives the protein CASSLVNLGPGELFF. This chain connects TRBV5-6 to TRBJ2-2; the D is unclear. The CDR3 spans 15 residues. Germline loops: CDR1 SGHDT, CDR2 YYEEEE. Trimming took 0 bases from V and 6 from J, leaving 12 bases between them.

The J gene is TRBJ2-1, the V gene TRBV5-1; D ambiguous. Trimming cost V 5 bases and J 10 bases, with 16 bases left between them. The CDR3 is made up of 13 amino acids. Germline V gene data show CDR1 as SGHRS and CDR2 as YFSETQ. CDR3 protein: CASSQGPTGEQFF. CDR3 DNA: TGCGCCAGCAGTCAAGGACCCACCGGGGAGCAGTTCTTC.

The gene calls are TRBV28 and TRBJ1-2; 9 nucleotides align to TRBD1. V dropped 4 bases and J dropped 5; count of bases not matched to a gene: 2. This CDR3 region has 13 residues. Germline lookup yields CDR1 MDHEN and CDR2 SYDVKM. CDR3 nucleotide sequence: TGTGCCAGCAGTTACAGGGGGCAATATGGCTACACCTTC. As protein: CASSYRGQYGYTF.

This clone is a singleton in its sample. The V and J genes are TRBV7-9 and TRBJ1-2; 8 nucleotides align to TRBD1. V shed 1 base and J 8 bases; nucleotides not matched to a gene: 6. CDR1 is SEHNR, CDR2 FQNEAQ, per germline (reference sequence). The CDR3 consists of 14 residues. CDR3 in amino acids: CASSLGQGAWGYTF. CDR3 in DNA: TGTGCCAGCAGCTTAGGGCAGGGGGCTTGGGGCTACACCTTC. The whole variable domain, remainder taken from reference TRBV7-9 and TRBJ1-2, is DTGVSQNPRHKITKRGQNVTFRCDPISEHNRLYWYRQTLGQGPEFLTYFQNEAQLEKSRLLSDRFSAERPKGSFSTLEIQRTEQGDSAMYLCASSLGQGAWGYTFGSGTRLTVV.

This clone was detected a few times. This rearrangement joins TRBV27 to TRBJ1-2; D gene unclear. The CDR3 totals 9 residues. Germline CDR1 MNHEY, CDR2 SMNVEV (reference sequence). V dropped 11 bases and J dropped 3 bases, with 4 bases sitting between them. CDR3 region: CARDYGYTF. The CDR3 bases are TGTGCCCGCGACTATGGCTACACCTTC.

The chain joins TRBV7-9 to TRBJ1-1, with 7 nucleotides matching TRBD1. Germline lookup yields CDR1 SEHNR and CDR2 FQNEAQ (reference sequence). Trimming at V came to 5 bases and at J to 1 base, leaving 7 bases not matched to a gene. The length of the CDR3 is 15 residues. The CDR3 protein is CASSPGQEANTEAFF. The CDR3 nucleotides are TGTGCCAGCAGCCCCGGACAGGAGGCGAACACTGAAGCTTTCTTT.

J is TRBJ2-7 and V is TRBV5-1, with D possibly being TRBD1 (5 bases). This CDR3 has 14 amino acids. Germline V lookup: CDR1 SGHRS, CDR2 YFSETQ. Trimming shortened V by 5 bases and J by 7 bases, and 19 bases separated the two germline ends. The CDR3 reads CASRPRIGADEQYF. In DNA form, the CDR3 reads TGCGCCAGCAGACCCCGTATTGGGGCGGATGAGCAGTACTTC.

The CDR3 spells CASSGSGTGVRGYTF. The CDR3 DNA sequence: TGTGCCAGCAGTGGAAGCGGGACAGGGGTACGTGGCTACACCTTC. The rearrangement uses TRBV28 and TRBJ1-2, with 10 bases lining up with TRBD1. There are 15 residues in the CDR3. Germline CDR1 reads MDHEN; CDR2 reads SYDVKM. Trimming removed 5 bases from V and 7 bases from J; junction bases left unmatched: 10.

V usage is TRBV6-1 and J usage is TRBJ1-6; 8 nucleotides agree with TRBD1. From germline, CDR1 is MNHNS and CDR2 SASEGT. The CDR3 loop spans 13 amino acids. The trim removed 5 bases at V and 9 bases at J, leaving 3 bases unmatched. CDR3 coding DNA: TGTGCCAGCAGTTTCACAGGGGGTTCACCCCTCCACTTT. Translated: CASSFTGGSPLHF.

This chain links TRBV28 with TRBJ2-7; D is uncertain. Per germline, CDR1 MDHEN and CDR2 SYDVKM. The CDR3 is 12 amino acids. The V end lost 4 bases, the J end lost 3 bases, and 7 bases lay between the germline ends. The CDR3 sequence is CASSSNSYEQYF. The CDR3 nucleotides are TGTGCCAGCAGTTCGAATAGCTACGAGCAGTACTTC.

The J gene is TRBJ1-6, the V gene TRBV5-1; D is undetermined. There are 15 residues in the CDR3. Trimming pared 4 bases from V and 8 bases from J, leaving 16 bases between. Germline CDR1 reads SGHRS; CDR2 reads YFSETQ. For the CDR3, the DNA is TGCGCCAGCAGCGGAATAAGCGGGGTCGATTCACCCCTCCACTTT. Its protein product is CASSGISGVDSPLHF.

This chain links TRBV19 with TRBJ2-2, with 7 bases fitting TRBD1. Germline-derived CDR1 and CDR2 are LNHDA and SQIVND (reference sequence). J was trimmed by 7 bases and V by 10 bases; bases with no gene match: 9. This CDR3 is 13 amino acids long. The CDR3, as DNA: TGTGCCACCTCGAGCAGGGGGATCGGGGAGCTGTTTTTT. Residues: CATSSRGIGELFF.

V is TRBV6-6 and J is TRBJ1-4; no clear D gene. This CDR3 spans 10 amino acids. Deletions cut 7 bases from V and 11 bases from J, with 8 bases between. Germline V gene data show CDR1 as MNHNY and CDR2 as SVGAGI (reference sequence). The CDR3 loop reads CASKEAKLFF. The DNA for the CDR3 is TGTGCCAGCAAAGAGGCCAAACTGTTTTTT.

A word on this clone: One junction end disagrees with the germline gene, perhaps due to a read error. The rearrangement joins TRBV25-1 to TRBJ2-3, with D perhaps assigned TRBD1 or TRBD2 (6 bases each). Germline loops: CDR1 MGHDK, CDR2 SYGVNS. CDR3 length: 13 residues. DNA for the CDR3: TGTGCCACCAGTCGGGGGCTCACAGATACGCAGTATTTT. It specifies CATSRGLTDTQYF.

CDR3 DNA: TGTGCCAGCTCACCCCTGGGGGCCCAGAACACTGAAGCTTTCTTT. It is translated as CASSPLGAQNTEAFF. The chain recombines TRBV18 with TRBJ1-1; D perhaps matches TRBD1 (6 bases). The CDR3 has 15 amino acids. In germline, CDR1 is KGHSH, CDR2 LQKENI. Trimming removed 3 bases from V and 1 base from J, with 12 bases in between.

The chain is built from TRBV4-1 and TRBJ1-3; 8 bases map to TRBD1. Germline CDR1 reads MGHRA; CDR2 reads YSYEKL. The ends lost 2 bases at V and 6 bases at J; junction bases unmatched: 6. The CDR3 length is 15 residues. The CDR3 protein is CASSQNRGLENTIYF. The CDR3 DNA reads TGCGCCAGCAGCCAAAACAGGGGGTTGGAAAACACCATATATTTT.

The chain joins TRBV28 to TRBJ2-7; 11 bases agree with TRBD1. The CDR3 is made up of 17 amino acids. V was pared by 6 bases and J by 0 bases, with 10 bases of the junction left unmatched. Per germline, CDR1 MDHEN and CDR2 SYDVKM. The CDR3 sequence: CASRTYPGTGGSYEQYF. The CDR3 coding sequence is TGTGCCAGCAGGACATACCCCGGGACAGGGGGCTCCTACGAGCAGTACTTC. Variable domain in full (rest from reference TRBV28 and TRBJ2-7): DVKVTQSSRYLVKRTGEKVFLECVQDMDHENMFWYRQDPGLGLRLIYFSYDVKMKEKGDIPEGYSVSREKKERFSLILESASTNQTSMYLCASRTYPGTGGSYEQYFGPGTRLTVT.

The chain has TRBV7-9 and TRBJ1-2, with D maybe TRBD1 (5 bases). With 5 bases removed from V and 4 bases from J, the gap between germline ends came to 17 bases. This CDR3 spans 15 amino acids. Germline values: CDR1 SEHNR, CDR2 FQNEAQ (reference sequence). The CDR3 DNA sequence: TGTGCCAGCAGCGTTGGTGGGACGACAGCCTATGGCTACACCTTC. Protein sequence: CASSVGGTTAYGYTF.

The chain employs TRBV28 and TRBJ1-5; tentative D call: TRBD1 (5 bases). CDR1 is MDHEN and CDR2 is SYDVKM in the germline V gene. The germline V and J ends were trimmed by 1 base and 15 bases, with 10 bases remaining between them. CDR3 length: 11 amino acids. In DNA, the CDR3 is TGTGCCAGCAGTTTATCCGGGGCTCGGCATTTT. Protein sequence: CASSLSGARHF.

This clone was observed a single time. The chain joins TRBV18 to TRBJ2-7, with D possibly being TRBD1 (5 bases). Germline V gene lookup returns CDR1 KGHSH and CDR2 LQKENI. V lost 4 bases, J lost 1 base, and 20 bases lay in between. The CDR3 extends over 17 amino acids. CDR3 coding DNA: TGTGCCAGCTCACAGCAACCAAGGACAACCATTTCCTACGAGCAGTACTTC. Translating it yields CASSQQPRTTISYEQYF.

V usage is TRBV28 and J usage is TRBJ1-2, with D maybe TRBD1 (6 bases). Trimming took 5 bases from V and 4 from J, leaving 20 bases between them. This CDR3 comprises 16 residues. CDR1 and CDR2 from the germline V gene are MDHEN and SYDVKM. CDR3: CASSPTGTPSLYGYTF. The CDR3 nucleotides read TGTGCCAGCAGTCCAACCGGGACACCCTCCCTCTATGGCTACACCTTC.

This chain links TRBV28 with TRBJ2-3; maybe TRBD2 (6 bases). The V gene's germline CDR1 is MDHEN and CDR2 SYDVKM. CDR3 length equals 16 residues. The V and J ends lost 2 bases and 1 base respectively, with 13 bases between them. The CDR3: CASSLGGKGRTDTQYF. The CDR3 DNA reads TGTGCCAGCAGTTTAGGAGGGAAGGGTCGCACAGATACGCAGTATTTT. The whole variable domain, filled in from reference TRBV28 and TRBJ2-3, reads DVKVTQSSRYLVKRTGEKVFLECVQDMDHENMFWYRQDPGLGLRLIYFSYDVKMKEKGDIPEGYSVSREKKERFSLILESASTNQTSMYLCASSLGGKGRTDTQYFGPGTRLTVL.

This chain's CDR3 is CSVSIDSYEQYF. CDR3 coding DNA: TGCAGCGTATCGATCGACAGTTACGAGCAGTACTTC. The chain links TRBV29-1 to TRBJ2-7, with D perhaps TRBD1 (5 bases). Germline CDR1 SQVTM, CDR2 ANQGSEA. There are 12 residues in the CDR3. V lost 6 bases to trimming and J lost 4 bases, with 13 bases between them.

The chain is built from TRBV6-1 and TRBJ1-1; D might be TRBD1 (6 bases). Trimming removed 2 bases at V and 4 bases at J, with 14 bases between. The V gene's germline CDR1 is MNHNS and CDR2 SASEGT. This CDR3 comprises 15 residues. CDR3 amino acids: CASSEKGGVGTEAFF. The CDR3, as DNA: TGTGCCAGCAGTGAAAAGGGGGGCGTAGGCACTGAAGCTTTCTTT.

The V and J genes are TRBV27 and TRBJ2-6; D gene unclear. CDR1 is MNHEY and CDR2 is SMNVEV in the germline V gene (reference sequence). The CDR3 has 15 residues. Trimming took off 2 bases at V and 4 bases at J, with 9 bases between the two ends. CDR3 residues: CASSLGRAGANVLTF. In DNA, the CDR3 is TGTGCCAGCAGTTTAGGAAGGGCCGGGGCCAACGTCCTGACTTTC.

The chain recombines TRBV27 with TRBJ1-6; 8 nucleotides align to TRBD1. The trim removed 4 bases at V and 8 bases at J, leaving 10 bases unmatched. This CDR3 has 16 amino acids. The V gene's germline CDR1 is MNHEY and CDR2 SMNVEV (reference sequence). CDR3 residues: CASSSTRTGWDSPLHF. In DNA form, the CDR3 reads TGTGCCAGCAGTTCAACGCGGACAGGGTGGGATTCACCCCTCCACTTT.

The chain has TRBV7-8 and TRBJ2-1; 13 bases fit TRBD2. Per the germline V gene, CDR1 is SGHVS and CDR2 is FQNEAQ. The CDR3 sequence is 16 residues long. V was clipped by 6 bases and J by 10 bases; unmatched bases: 12. The CDR3 DNA reads as TGTGCCAGCAGTTCAATGGGGACTAGCGGGGTGGGAGAGCAGTTCTTC. Protein sequence: CASSSMGTSGVGEQFF.

The chain joins TRBV5-1 to TRBJ2-1, with D perhaps matching TRBD1 or TRBD2 (5 bases each). This CDR3 is built from 16 residues. Trimming pared 0 bases from V and 5 bases from J, leaving 15 bases between. CDR1 SGHRS and CDR2 YFSETQ come from the germline V gene. CDR3 loop: CASSLAITGTHNEQFF. CDR3 nucleotides: TGCGCCAGCAGCTTGGCCATTACGGGGACGCACAATGAGCAGTTCTTC.